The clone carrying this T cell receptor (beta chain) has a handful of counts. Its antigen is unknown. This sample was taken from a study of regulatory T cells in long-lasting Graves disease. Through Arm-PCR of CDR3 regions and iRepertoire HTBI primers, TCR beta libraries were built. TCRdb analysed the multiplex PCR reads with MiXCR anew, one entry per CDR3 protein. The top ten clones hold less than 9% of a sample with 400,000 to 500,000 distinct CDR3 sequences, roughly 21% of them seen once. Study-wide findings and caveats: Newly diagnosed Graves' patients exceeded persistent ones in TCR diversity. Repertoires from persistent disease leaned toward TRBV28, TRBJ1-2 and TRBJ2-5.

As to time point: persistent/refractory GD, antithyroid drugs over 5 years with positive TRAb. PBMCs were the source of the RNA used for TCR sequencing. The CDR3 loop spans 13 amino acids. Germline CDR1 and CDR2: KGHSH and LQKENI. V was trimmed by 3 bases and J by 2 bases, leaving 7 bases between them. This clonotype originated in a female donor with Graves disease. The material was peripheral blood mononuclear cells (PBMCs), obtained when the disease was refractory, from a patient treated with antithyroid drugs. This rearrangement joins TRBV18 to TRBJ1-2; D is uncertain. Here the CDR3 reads CASSPNSNYGYTF. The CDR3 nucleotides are TGTGCCAGCTCACCCAACAGCAACTATGGCTACACCTTC. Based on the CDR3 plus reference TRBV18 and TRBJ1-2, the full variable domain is NAGVMQNPRHLVRRRGQEARLRCSPMKGHSHVYWYRQLPEEGLKFMVYLQKENIIDESGMPKERFSAEFPKEGPSILRIQQVVRGDSAAYFCASSPNSNYGYTFGSGTRLTVV.